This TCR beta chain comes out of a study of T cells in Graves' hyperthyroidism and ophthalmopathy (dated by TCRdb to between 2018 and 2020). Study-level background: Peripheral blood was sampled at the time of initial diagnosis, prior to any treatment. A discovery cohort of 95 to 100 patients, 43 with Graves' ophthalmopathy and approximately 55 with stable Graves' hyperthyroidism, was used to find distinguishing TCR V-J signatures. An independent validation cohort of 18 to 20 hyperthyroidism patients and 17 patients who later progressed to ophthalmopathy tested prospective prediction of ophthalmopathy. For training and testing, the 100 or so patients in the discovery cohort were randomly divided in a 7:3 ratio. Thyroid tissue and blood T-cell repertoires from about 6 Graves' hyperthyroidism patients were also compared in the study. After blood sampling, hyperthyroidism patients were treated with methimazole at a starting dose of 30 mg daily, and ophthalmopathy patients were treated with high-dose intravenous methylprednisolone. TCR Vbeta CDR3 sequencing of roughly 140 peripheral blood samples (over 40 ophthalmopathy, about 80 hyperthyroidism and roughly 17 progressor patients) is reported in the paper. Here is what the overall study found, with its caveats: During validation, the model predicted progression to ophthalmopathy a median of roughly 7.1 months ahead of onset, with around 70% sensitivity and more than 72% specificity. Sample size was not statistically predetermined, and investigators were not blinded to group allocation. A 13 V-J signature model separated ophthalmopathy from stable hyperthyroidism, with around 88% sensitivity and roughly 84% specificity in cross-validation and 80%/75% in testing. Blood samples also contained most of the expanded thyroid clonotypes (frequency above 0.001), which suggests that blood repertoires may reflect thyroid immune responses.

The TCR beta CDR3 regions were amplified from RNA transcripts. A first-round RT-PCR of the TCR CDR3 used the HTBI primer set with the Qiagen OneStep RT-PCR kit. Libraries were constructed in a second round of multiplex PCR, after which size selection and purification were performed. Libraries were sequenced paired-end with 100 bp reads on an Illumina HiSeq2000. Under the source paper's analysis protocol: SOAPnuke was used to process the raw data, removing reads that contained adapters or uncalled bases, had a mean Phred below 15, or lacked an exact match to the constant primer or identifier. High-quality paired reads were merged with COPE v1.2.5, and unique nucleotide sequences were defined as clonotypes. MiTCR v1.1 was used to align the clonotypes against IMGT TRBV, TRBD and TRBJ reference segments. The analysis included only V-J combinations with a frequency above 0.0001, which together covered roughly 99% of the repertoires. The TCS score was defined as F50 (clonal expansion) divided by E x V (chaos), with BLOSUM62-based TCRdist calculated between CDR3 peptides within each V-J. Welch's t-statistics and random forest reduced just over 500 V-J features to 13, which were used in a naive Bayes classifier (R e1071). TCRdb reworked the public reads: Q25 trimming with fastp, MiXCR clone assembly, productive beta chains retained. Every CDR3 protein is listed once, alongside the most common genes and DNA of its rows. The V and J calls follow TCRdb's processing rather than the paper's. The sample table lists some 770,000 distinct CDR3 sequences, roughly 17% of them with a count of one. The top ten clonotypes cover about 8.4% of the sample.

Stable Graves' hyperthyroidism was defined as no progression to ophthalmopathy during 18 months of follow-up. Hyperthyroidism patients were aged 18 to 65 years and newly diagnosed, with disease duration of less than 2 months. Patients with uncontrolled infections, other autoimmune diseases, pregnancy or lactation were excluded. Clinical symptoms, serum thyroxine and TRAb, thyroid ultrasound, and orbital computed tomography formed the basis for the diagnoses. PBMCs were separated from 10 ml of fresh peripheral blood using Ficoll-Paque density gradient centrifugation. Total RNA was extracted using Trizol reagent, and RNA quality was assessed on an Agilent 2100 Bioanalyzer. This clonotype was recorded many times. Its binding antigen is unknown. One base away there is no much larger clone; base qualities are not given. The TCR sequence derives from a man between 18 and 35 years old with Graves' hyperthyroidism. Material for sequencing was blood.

The sequence in DNA is TGTGCCTGGAGTGTACGGCCTATCAGGGGCACTGAAGCTTTCTTT. Its protein product is CAWSVRPIRGTEAFF. The rearranged segments are TRBV30 and TRBJ1-1; D gene: possibly TRBD1, on 6 matching bases. Inclusive of the bounding cysteine and phenylalanine, the CDR3 is 15 residues long. Here the CDR3 DNA is all that survives: 45 bases in frame from base 1. V is reduced by 0 bases and J by 4 bases, leaving a spacing of 15 bases between them. CDR1 and CDR2, looked up from the germline V gene (reference sequence), are GTSNPN and SVGIG.